The sequence of this T cell receptor beta chain was determined in a study of cytomegalovirus exposure and HLA in healthy donors. Study summary: Previous work identified roughly 110 million unique TCR beta sequences from about 179 million T cells. About four fifths of 398 genotyped donors fell in the Caucasian-associated ancestry cluster.

The ends lost 6 bases at V and 4 bases at J; junction bases unmatched: 10. Germline CDR1 SNHLY, CDR2 FYNNEI. CDR3 length: 17 amino acids. Vbeta (60) and Jbeta (13) primers were used in the PCR. Profiled with immunoSEQ multiplex PCR; TCRdb holds only in-frame clones, not every one. In the table there are 150,000 to 200,000 clones, roughly 8.7% of which are singletons. Findings and limits, study-wide: Association of a missense DCLRE1C variant with TCR beta V- and J-gene trimming was reported in a later analysis. In a later analysis, HLA-C alleles had the fewest associated TCRs, DRB1 alleles the most.

Concerning this clone itself: Its antigen remains unknown.

Material for sequencing was PBMCs. The clonotype was recovered from a woman younger than 45 in good health and CMV-seropositive. The chain links TRBV2 to TRBJ2-6, with TRBD1 matching 9 bases. CDR3 nucleotides: TGTGCCAGCAGCACAAGAGGGACAGGGTTAGGGGCCAACGTCCTGACTTTC. It encodes CASSTRGTGLGANVLTF.